The entry below gives a single TCR beta chain sequence along with its context. The CDR3 runs to 17 residues. Losses at the gene ends were 0 bases for V and 0 bases for J; bases not matched to a gene: 6. Looked up from germline, CDR1 is SGHRS and CDR2 is YFSETQ. This sample is part of a study of technical replicates of blood from several donors. Generated by immunoSEQ multiplex PCR, the TCRdb table keeps only in-frame clones and is missing some. The table has 15,000 or so clones, 70% to 90% seen once. The sample was PBMCs. The TCR was taken from a human donor in good health. This rearrangement joins TRBV5-1 to TRBJ2-3; 8 positions match TRBD2. CDR3 bases: TGCGCCAGCAGCTTGGGGGCTGCGGGAGGTAGCACAGATACGCAGTATTTT. This encodes CASSLGAAGGSTDTQYF.